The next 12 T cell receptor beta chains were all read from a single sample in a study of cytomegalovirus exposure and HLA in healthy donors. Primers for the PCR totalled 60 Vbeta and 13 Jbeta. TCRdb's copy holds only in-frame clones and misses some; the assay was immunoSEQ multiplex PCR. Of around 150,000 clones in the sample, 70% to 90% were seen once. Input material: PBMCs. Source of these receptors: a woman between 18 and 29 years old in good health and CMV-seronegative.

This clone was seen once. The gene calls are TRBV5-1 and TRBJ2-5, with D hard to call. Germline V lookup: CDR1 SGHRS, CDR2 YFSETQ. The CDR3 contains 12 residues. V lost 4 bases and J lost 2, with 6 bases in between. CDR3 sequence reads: CASSQRQETQYF. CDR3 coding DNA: TGCGCCAGCAGCCAACGGCAAGAGACCCAGTACTTC.

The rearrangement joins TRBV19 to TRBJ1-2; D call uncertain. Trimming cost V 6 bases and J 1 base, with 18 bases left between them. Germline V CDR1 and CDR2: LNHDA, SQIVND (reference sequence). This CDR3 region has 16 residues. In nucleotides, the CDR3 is TGTGCCAGTAGCTTGCGTGATCCGTCATATAACTATGGCTACACCTTC. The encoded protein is CASSLRDPSYNYGYTF. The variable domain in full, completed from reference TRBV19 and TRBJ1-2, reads DGGITQSPKYLFRKEGQNVTLSCEQNLNHDAMYWYRQDPGQGLRLIYYSQIVNDFQKGDIAEGYSVSREKKESFPLTVTSAQKNPTAFYLCASSLRDPSYNYGYTFGSGTRLTVV.

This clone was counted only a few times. DNA of the CDR3: TGTGCCACCGGACTAGCGGGGGCACCACGGGAGACCCAGTACTTC. Translation: CATGLAGAPRETQYF. The chain carries TRBV6-1 and TRBJ2-5; 13 bases line up with TRBD2. V dropped 10 bases and J dropped 5; count of bases not matched to a gene: 10. The germline V gene encodes CDR1 MNHNS and CDR2 SASEGT. The CDR3 length is 15 residues.

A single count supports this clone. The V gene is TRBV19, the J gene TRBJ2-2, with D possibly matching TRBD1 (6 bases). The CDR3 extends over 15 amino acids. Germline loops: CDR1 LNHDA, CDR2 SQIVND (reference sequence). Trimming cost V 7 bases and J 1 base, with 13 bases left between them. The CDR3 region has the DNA TGTGCCAGTATCCCCCGCAGGGGGAACACCGGGGAGCTGTTTTTT. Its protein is CASIPRRGNTGELFF.

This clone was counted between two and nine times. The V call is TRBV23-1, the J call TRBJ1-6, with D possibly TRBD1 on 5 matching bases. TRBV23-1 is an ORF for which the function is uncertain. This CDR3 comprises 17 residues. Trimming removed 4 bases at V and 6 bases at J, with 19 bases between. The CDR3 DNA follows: TGCGCCAGCAGTCGCTTAGATTGGACAAAGGTTAATTCACCCCTCCACTTT. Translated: CASSRLDWTKVNSPLHF.

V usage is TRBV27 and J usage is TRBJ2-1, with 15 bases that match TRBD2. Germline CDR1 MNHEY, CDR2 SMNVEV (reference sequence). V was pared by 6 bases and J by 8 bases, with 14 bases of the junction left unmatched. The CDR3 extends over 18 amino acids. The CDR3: CASRLGLAGGPPSDEQFF. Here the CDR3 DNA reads TGTGCCAGCAGACTCGGACTAGCGGGAGGGCCACCCTCGGATGAGCAGTTCTTC.

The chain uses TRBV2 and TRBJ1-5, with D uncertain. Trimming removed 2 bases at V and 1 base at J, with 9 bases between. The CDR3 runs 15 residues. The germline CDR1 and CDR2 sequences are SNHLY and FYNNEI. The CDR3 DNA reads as TGTGCCAGCAGTGAAAGGCAGGTCAGCAATCAGCCCCAGCATTTT. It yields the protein CASSERQVSNQPQHF. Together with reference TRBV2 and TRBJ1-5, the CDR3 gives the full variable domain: EPEVTQTPSHQVTQMGQEVILRCVPISNHLYFYWYRQILGQKVEFLVSFYNNEISEKSEIFDDQFSVERPDGSNFTLKIRSTKLEDSAMYFCASSERQVSNQPQHFGDGTRLSIL.

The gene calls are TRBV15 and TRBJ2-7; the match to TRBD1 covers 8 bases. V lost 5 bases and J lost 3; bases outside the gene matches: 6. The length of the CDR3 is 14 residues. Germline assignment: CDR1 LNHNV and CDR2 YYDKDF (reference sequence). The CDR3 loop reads CATSVDRGNYEQYF. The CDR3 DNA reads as TGTGCCACCAGCGTCGACAGGGGTAACTACGAGCAGTACTTC.

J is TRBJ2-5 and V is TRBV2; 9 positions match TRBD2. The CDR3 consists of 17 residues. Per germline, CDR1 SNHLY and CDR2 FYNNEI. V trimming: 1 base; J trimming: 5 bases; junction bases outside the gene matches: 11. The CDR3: CASSEGSWAGGLETQYF. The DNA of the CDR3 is TGTGCCAGCAGTGAAGGGAGTTGGGCGGGGGGGCTCGAGACCCAGTACTTC.

The CDR3 coding sequence is TGTGCCAGTCGGGAGGGACAGGGGGAAACTGAAGCTTTCTTT. This gives the protein CASREGQGETEAFF. The rearrangement uses TRBV6-5 and TRBJ1-1; 11 bases match TRBD1. The CDR3 spans 14 residues. The V gene's germline CDR1 is MNHEY and CDR2 SVGAGI. With V trimmed by 9 bases and J by 5 bases, 8 bases remained unmatched.

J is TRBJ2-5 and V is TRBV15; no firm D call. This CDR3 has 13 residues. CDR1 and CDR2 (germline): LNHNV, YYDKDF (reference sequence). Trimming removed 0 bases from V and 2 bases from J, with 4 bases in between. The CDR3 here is CATSREQQETQYF. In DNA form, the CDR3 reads TGTGCCACCAGCAGAGAGCAGCAAGAGACCCAGTACTTC.

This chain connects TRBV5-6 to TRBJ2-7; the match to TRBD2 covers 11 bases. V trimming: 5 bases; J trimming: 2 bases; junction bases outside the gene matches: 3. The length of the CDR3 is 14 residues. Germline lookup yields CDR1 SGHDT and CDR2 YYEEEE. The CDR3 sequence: CASRGTSGTYEQYF. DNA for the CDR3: TGTGCCAGCAGGGGGACTAGCGGCACCTACGAGCAGTACTTC.